This T cell receptor (beta chain) was sequenced during a study of blood T cell repertoires in COVID-19. TCRdb's table, derived via immunoSEQ multiplex PCR, lists solely in-frame clones and lacks some. The repertoire has 150,000 to 200,000 clones, roughly 70% of them found once; the top ten carry about 3%. The V gene end was trimmed by 3 bases and the J gene end by 4 bases; junction bases not matched to a gene: 5. Germline CDR1 is SGHRS and CDR2 is YFSETQ. This CDR3 region has 14 residues. The TCR originated in a woman of 80 years or more with acute or convalescent COVID-19. The sequencing input was peripheral blood. This rearrangement joins TRBV5-1 to TRBJ2-3; 7 nucleotides match TRBD1. This CDR3 is CASSSGQDADTQYF. The CDR3 coding sequence is TGCGCCAGCAGCTCTGGACAGGACGCAGATACGCAGTATTTT.